This TCR beta chain was captured in a study of T-cell memory formation after mild COVID-19. Whole-study context: The two donors had largely donor-specific TCR clusters. Study-level points and caveats: The pre-infection memory compartment contained some responding clones, suggesting cross-reactive memory joined.

V lost 0 bases, J lost 4 bases, and 7 bases stayed unmatched. The germline V gene encodes CDR1 MGHRA and CDR2 YSYEKL. CDR3 size: 16 residues. This clonotype was detected only a few times. Antigen: not known. Using its own MiXCR run on the 5' RACE reads, TCRdb lists one record per CDR3 protein. The sample lists a few hundred thousand distinct CDR3 sequences, 10% to 13% occurring once. Sequenced material: PBMCs or a T cell subset sorted from them (not recorded which). This clonotype originated in a man aged 18 to 30 who had mild COVID-19 (a few samples of this study predate the infection). Cell type and time point are not known. This rearrangement joins TRBV4-1 to TRBJ2-5, with 8 bases aligning to TRBD2. In DNA form, the CDR3 reads TGCGCCAGCAGCCAAGATACCGGGGGGGTAAGAGAGACCCAGTACTTC. Translation gives CASSQDTGGVRETQYF.